Included here is one T cell receptor (beta chain) sequence, with context. What it binds is not known. This entry comes from a study of blood T cells in healthy people across ages. Study-level background: T cells yielded about one barcoded beta molecule per two cells through template switching. Study-wide findings and caveats: With donor CMV status unknown, expanded clonotype changes were possibly confounded. Among T cells, TCR beta diversity per million cells dropped roughly linearly as age rose.

Primed by a sample-barcoded 5' primer and a J-beta primer mix, a second PCR proceeded for roughly 7 to 11 cycles. TCRdb reprocessed the 5' RACE reads with MiXCR, giving one entry per CDR3 protein. Among some 670,000 distinct CDR3 sequences, 45% to 60% were seen once, and the ten largest hold about 13%. Germline values: CDR1 MGHDK, CDR2 SYGVNS. V shed 5 bases, J shed 3 bases, and the junction held 3 bases outside the gene matches. This CDR3 spans 14 amino acids. Isolated PBMCs totaled at least 7 million in each sample. This chain joins TRBV25-1 and TRBJ2-1; 8 bases are shared with TRBD2. This receptor was taken from a woman aged 80 or over in good health. Sequencing input: blood. The CDR3 coding sequence is TGTGCCAGCAGTATAGCGGGGATCTACAATGAGCAGTTCTTC. This sequence encodes CASSIAGIYNEQFF.